Below, one T cell receptor beta chain is given with its context. Its antigen is not known. It was with 60 Vbeta and 13 Jbeta primers that the PCR ran. The table came from immunoSEQ multiplex PCR; TCRdb's copy has only in-frame clones and leaves some out. The sample is made up of roughly 120,000 clones, and the top ten hold 0.9% to 1.2% of it. The data belong to a study of cytomegalovirus exposure and HLA in healthy donors. V was trimmed by 0 bases and J by 3 bases, leaving 12 bases between them. Germline CDR1 is SGHAT and CDR2 is FQNNGV. The CDR3 length is 15 residues. Study-level findings and limits: Sequencing artifact likely explains a cluster of highly shared sequence variants. Per a later analysis, HLA-associated TCR beta chains showed more clonal expansion than other, equally common TCR beta chains.

The V call is TRBV11-2, the J call TRBJ2-7; TRBD2 might be the D (6 bases). The TCR originated in a man between 18 and 35 years old in good health and CMV-seronegative. The source material was PBMCs. CDR3 coding DNA: TGTGCCAGCAGCTTAGATTCCAGCGGGCTCTACGAGCAGTACTTC. This gives the protein CASSLDSSGLYEQYF.